This T cell receptor (beta chain) was captured by sequencing in a study of blood T cell repertoires in COVID-19. Study-wide context: The origin of the acute and convalescent COVID-19 samples was the United States, Italy and Spain.

Germline lookup yields CDR1 SGHDT and CDR2 YYEEEE. Trimming pared 7 bases from V and 0 bases from J, leaving 8 bases between. This CDR3 region has 14 residues. The authors' processing: It was from reference gene primer amplification that nucleated cell counts were estimated. Assay: immunoSEQ multiplex PCR; the TCRdb copy retains only in-frame clones and omits some. V and J calls and clone size come straight from that table; D and trimming were deduced from the DNA. In the table there are fewer than 350,000 clones, under 90% of which are singletons. Across 20 to 25 US areas, participants ranged in age from about 18 to 100 years. Self-reported history from a screening survey and questionnaire set each donor's cohort.

Sequencing was done on a sample of PBMCs or T cells enriched from blood (not recorded which). This rearrangement joins TRBV5-6 to TRBJ1-6; no clear D. The clonotype originates from a man between 60 and 75 years old who had recovered from COVID-19. Written as DNA, the CDR3 is TGTGCCAGCTGGCATGCCTCCTATAATTCACCCCTCCACTTT. It yields the protein CASWHASYNSPLHF.